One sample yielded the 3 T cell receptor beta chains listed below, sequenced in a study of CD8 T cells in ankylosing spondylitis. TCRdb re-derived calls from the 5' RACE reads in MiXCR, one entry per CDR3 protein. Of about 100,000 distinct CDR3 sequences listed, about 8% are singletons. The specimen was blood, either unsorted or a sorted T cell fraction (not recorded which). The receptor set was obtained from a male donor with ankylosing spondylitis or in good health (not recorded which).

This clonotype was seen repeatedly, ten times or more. The CDR3 spells CSALSGGRSYNEQFF. The CDR3 coding sequence is TGCAGTGCTCTTAGCGGGGGACGCTCCTACAATGAGCAGTTCTTC. V gene TRBV20-1 combines with J gene TRBJ2-1, with 9 bases that match TRBD2. The CDR3 has 15 residues. V was pared by 5 bases and J by 0 bases, with 5 bases of the junction left unmatched. Germline assignment: CDR1 DFQATT and CDR2 SNEGSKA (reference sequence).

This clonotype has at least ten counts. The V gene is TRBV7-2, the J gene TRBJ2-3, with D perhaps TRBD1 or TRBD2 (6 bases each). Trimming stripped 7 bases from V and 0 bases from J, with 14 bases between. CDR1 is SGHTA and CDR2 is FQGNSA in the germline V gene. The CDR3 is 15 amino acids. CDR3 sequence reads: CASNQWGASTDTQYF. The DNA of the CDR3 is TGTGCCAGCAACCAATGGGGGGCTAGCACAGATACGCAGTATTTT.

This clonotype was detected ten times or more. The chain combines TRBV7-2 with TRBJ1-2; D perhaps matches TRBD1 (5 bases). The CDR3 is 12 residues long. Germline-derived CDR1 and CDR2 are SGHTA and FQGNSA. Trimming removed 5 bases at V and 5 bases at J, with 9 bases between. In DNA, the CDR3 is TGTGCCAGCAGCGGGACGCGTTATGGCTACACCTTC. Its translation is CASSGTRYGYTF.